This TCR beta chain derives from a study of T-cell reconstitution after alpha-beta-depleted transplantation in children. The length of the CDR3 is 13 residues. The V and J ends lost 8 bases and 0 bases respectively, with 7 bases between them. A TCRbeta library incorporating unique molecular identifiers was prepared. TCRdb re-analysed the PCR reads in MiXCR, keeping a single row per CDR3 protein. The sample includes about 270,000 distinct CDR3 sequences, 9.5% to 10% of them seen just once. This TCR derives from a human donor who donated a stem cell graft to a child with SCID. This chain joins TRBV12-3 or TRBV12-4 and TRBJ2-2, with no clear D. The source material was PBMCs from the stem cell graft donor, sampled from the stem cell graft. CDR3 region: CASPASNTGELFF. The CDR3 DNA follows: TGTGCCAGCCCTGCATCGAACACCGGGGAGCTGTTTTTT.